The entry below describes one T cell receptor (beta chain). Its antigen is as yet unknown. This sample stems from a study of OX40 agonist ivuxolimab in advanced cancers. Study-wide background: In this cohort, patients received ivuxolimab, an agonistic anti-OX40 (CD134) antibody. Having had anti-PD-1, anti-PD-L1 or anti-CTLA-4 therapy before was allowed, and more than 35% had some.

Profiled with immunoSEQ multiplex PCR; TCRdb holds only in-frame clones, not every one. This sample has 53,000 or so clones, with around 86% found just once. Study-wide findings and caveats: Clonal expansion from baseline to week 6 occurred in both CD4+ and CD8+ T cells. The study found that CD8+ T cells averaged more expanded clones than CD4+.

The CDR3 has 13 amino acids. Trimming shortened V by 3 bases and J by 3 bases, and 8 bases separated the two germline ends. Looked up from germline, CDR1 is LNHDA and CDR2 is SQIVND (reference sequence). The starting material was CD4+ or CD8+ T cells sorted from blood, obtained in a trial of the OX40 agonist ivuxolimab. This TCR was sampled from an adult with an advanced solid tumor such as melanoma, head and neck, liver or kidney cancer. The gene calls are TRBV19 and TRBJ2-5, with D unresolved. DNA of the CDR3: TGTGCCAGTAGTATTATGCCCAAAGAGACCCAGTACTTC. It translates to CASSIMPKETQYF.